The next 18 T cell receptor beta chains were all read from a single sample in a study of graft-versus-host responses after intestinal transplantation. Their cognate antigens are unknown. The assay was immunoSEQ multiplex PCR, and TCRdb's table has in-frame clones only and misses some. The sample records about 90,000 clones, about 88% being singletons. The sample consisted of unstimulated CD4+ T cells sorted from spleen or lymph node cells, taken before transplant. The receptors were gathered from a human donor who was the organ donor for an intestinal transplant.

This chain uses TRBV6-1 with TRBJ1-3, with unresolved D. Trimming took 6 bases from V and 7 from J, leaving 13 bases between them. Per germline, CDR1 MNHNS and CDR2 SASEGT. This CDR3 comprises 13 residues. The CDR3 protein is CASSSGVGNTIYF. Written as DNA, the CDR3 is TGTGCCAGCAGCTCCGGGGTGGGGAACACCATATATTTT.

In the case of this clone: Other DNA sequences in the sample encode the same CDR3. The chain uses TRBV5-1 and TRBJ2-3, with 8 bases that match TRBD2. The CDR3 runs 15 residues. Trimming at V came to 4 bases and at J to 6 bases, leaving 10 bases not matched to a gene. CDR1 SGHRS and CDR2 YFSETQ come from the germline V gene. The CDR3 loop reads CASSPLRGARDTQYF. The CDR3 coding sequence is TGCGCCAGCAGCCCCTTGCGGGGGGCCCGGGATACGCAGTATTTT.

The chain joins TRBV6-5 to TRBJ2-3; 8 nucleotides line up with TRBD1. This CDR3 region has 14 residues. Per the germline V gene, CDR1 is MNHEY and CDR2 is SVGAGI. The V gene end was trimmed by 6 bases and the J gene end by 0 bases; junction bases not matched to a gene: 2. The CDR3 spells CASSWDRSTDTQYF. In nucleotides, the CDR3 is TGTGCCAGCAGCTGGGACAGGAGCACAGATACGCAGTATTTT.

J is TRBJ2-5 and V is TRBV11-2, with 8 bases aligning to TRBD1. CDR3 length: 18 residues. Per germline, CDR1 SGHAT and CDR2 FQNNGV. Germline trimming cut 0 bases from V and 5 bases from J; bases unmatched to any gene: 14. CDR3 sequence: CASSLDVRQGPPGETQYF. For the CDR3, the DNA is TGTGCCAGCAGCTTAGACGTGAGACAGGGGCCCCCCGGGGAGACCCAGTACTTC.

The CDR3 DNA is TGCGCCAGCAGCTTGATGGGGCCTCAAGCTTTCTTT. Amino acid sequence: CASSLMGPQAFF. The rearrangement uses TRBV5-1 and TRBJ1-1, with D perhaps matching TRBD1 (5 bases). Trimming removed 1 base from V and 9 bases from J, with 10 bases in between. CDR3 length: 12 amino acids. Germline V gives CDR1 SGHRS, CDR2 YFSETQ.

The table lists this clone with a count of one. The chain carries TRBV27 and TRBJ2-7; D gene uncertain. V gave up 3 bases and J gave up 1 base, with 13 bases separating them. The CDR3 sequence is 15 residues long. In germline, CDR1 is MNHEY, CDR2 SMNVEV (reference sequence). The DNA of the CDR3 is TGTGCCAGCAGTTTGAGGCCAAGGCGATCCTACGAGCAGTACTTC. Residues: CASSLRPRRSYEQYF.

This chain links TRBV10-3 with TRBJ1-1; maybe TRBD1 (5 bases). The ends were cut back, 6 bases at V and 6 bases at J, with 11 bases in the middle. The CDR3 is 12 amino acids. The germline gives CDR1 ENHRY, CDR2 SYGVKD. CDR3 in DNA: TGTGCCATCAGCGCCGGGGGGGCTGAAGCTTTCTTT. Translation: CAISAGGAEAFF.

The gene calls are TRBV5-4 and TRBJ1-5; a possible D gene is TRBD1 (6 bases). This CDR3 has 14 residues. Germline V gene data show CDR1 as SGHNT and CDR2 as YYREEE (reference sequence). The V end lost 5 bases, the J end lost 5 bases, and 14 bases lay between the germline ends. CDR3 sequence: CASRLGQSHQPQHF. For the CDR3, the DNA is TGTGCCAGCAGACTAGGACAGAGCCATCAGCCCCAGCATTTT.

This chain uses TRBV10-3 with TRBJ2-3; possibly TRBD1 for D (6 bases). The CDR3 totals 14 residues. Trimming removed 6 bases from V and 6 bases from J, with 16 bases in between. Germline CDR1 reads ENHRY; CDR2 reads SYGVKD. In DNA form, the CDR3 reads TGTGCCATCAGCCCTGGCGGCGACAGGGATACGCAGTATTTT. Its translation is CAISPGGDRDTQYF.

V usage is TRBV5-6 and J usage is TRBJ2-3, with 9 bases fitting TRBD1. Germline V gives CDR1 SGHDT, CDR2 YYEEEE. V lost 2 bases, J lost 1 base, and 2 bases stayed unmatched. CDR3 length: 15 residues. This CDR3 reads CASSFGTGRTDTQYF. CDR3 coding DNA: TGTGCCAGCAGCTTCGGGACAGGGCGCACAGATACGCAGTATTTT. Full variable domain (outside the CDR3, taken from reference TRBV5-6 and TRBJ2-3): DAGVTQSPTHLIKTRGQQVTLRCSPKSGHDTVSWYQQALGQGPQFIFQYYEEEERQRGNFPDRFSGHQFPNYSSELNVNALLLGDSALYLCASSFGTGRTDTQYFGPGTRLTVL.

This clone has more than one count but fewer than ten. The chain combines TRBV5-1 with TRBJ1-3; 7 nucleotides agree with TRBD1. The CDR3 length is 16 residues. Germline V gene sequence: CDR1 SGHRS, CDR2 YFSETQ. V shed 3 bases and J 5 bases; nucleotides not matched to a gene: 11. CDR3 region: CASSWGVGGGRNTIYF. The CDR3, as DNA: TGCGCCAGCAGCTGGGGTGTTGGAGGGGGCCGAAACACCATATATTTT.

The chain links TRBV14 to TRBJ2-1; unclear D gene. This CDR3 is built from 13 residues. Trimming removed 0 bases at V and 11 bases at J, with 11 bases between. Looked up from germline, CDR1 is SGHDN and CDR2 is FVKESK. CDR3 DNA: TGTGCCAGCAGCCAAGACCGAGTGACTCAGCAGTTCTTC. Translating it yields CASSQDRVTQQFF.

The V gene is TRBV5-6, the J gene TRBJ1-3; the D gene is possibly TRBD1 (5 bases). Germline V gene data show CDR1 as SGHDT and CDR2 as YYEEEE. The V end was cut by 0 bases, the J end by 3 bases, with 10 bases between. This CDR3 is built from 15 residues. CDR3 bases: TGTGCCAGCAGCTTGGCTGGGGCAGGTGGAAACACCATATATTTT. Amino acids: CASSLAGAGGNTIYF.

The rearrangement links TRBV27 to TRBJ1-2; weak D call: TRBD1 (6 bases). Trimming stripped 6 bases from V and 7 bases from J, with 12 bases between. CDR1 is MNHEY, CDR2 SMNVEV, per germline (reference sequence). The CDR3 has 12 amino acids. The CDR3 reads CASSGVGAGYTF. In DNA, the CDR3 is TGTGCCAGCAGCGGGGTGGGGGCTGGCTACACCTTC.

This rearrangement joins TRBV6-5 to TRBJ1-4, with D possibly being TRBD1 (5 bases). V was trimmed by 0 bases and J by 8 bases, leaving 16 bases between them. The germline V gene encodes CDR1 MNHEY and CDR2 SVGAGI. The CDR3 runs to 16 residues. Here the CDR3 reads CASSYSRGRLGEKLFF. The CDR3 bases are TGTGCCAGCAGTTACTCGCGGGGCCGGCTCGGCGAAAAACTGTTTTTT.

The CDR3 bases are TGTGCCAGCAGCCAAGGGGGAGAGAACACTGAAGCTTTCTTT. Encoded protein: CASSQGGENTEAFF. The gene calls are TRBV4-2 and TRBJ1-1; D gene ambiguous. The CDR3 contains 14 residues. Germline CDR1 reads LGHNA; CDR2 reads YNFKEQ. Trimming pared 1 base from V and 1 base from J, leaving 7 bases between.

The V gene is TRBV20-1, the J gene TRBJ2-3, with D possibly matching TRBD2 (5 bases). Germline lookup yields CDR1 DFQATT and CDR2 SNEGSKA (reference sequence). V was trimmed by 3 bases and J by 9 bases, leaving 10 bases between them. The CDR3 is 11 residues long. Here the CDR3 reads CSARLAMTQYF. Written as DNA, the CDR3 is TGCAGTGCTAGGCTAGCCATGACGCAGTATTTT.

This sequence joins TRBV27 and TRBJ2-4; 10 nucleotides align to TRBD1. The CDR3 extends over 13 amino acids. V was pared by 8 bases and J by 10 bases, with 8 bases of the junction left unmatched. Germline CDR1 is MNHEY and CDR2 is SMNVEV (reference sequence). The CDR3 sequence: CASGRQGAGIQYF. Written as DNA, the CDR3 is TGTGCCAGCGGCCGACAGGGGGCAGGAATTCAGTACTTC.